This entry lists 19 T cell receptor beta chains sequenced from one sample in a study of T cell responses to AZD1222 COVID-19 vaccine. This table comes from immunoSEQ multiplex PCR, and its TCRdb copy is limited to in-frame clones, with some not included. The table has some 150,000 clones, roughly 90% seen once. Here the sequenced sample was peripheral blood, taken 28 days after the second AZD1222 dose. These receptors all come from an adult who received the AZD1222 COVID-19 vaccine.

The chain couples TRBV30 to TRBJ2-1; 8 bases are shared with TRBD2. The V segment lost 5 bases and the J segment 10 bases; nucleotides outside the gene matches: 4. The germline gives CDR1 GTSNPN, CDR2 SVGIG (reference sequence). The CDR3 is 11 residues long. The CDR3 spells CAWATSGEQFF. Written as DNA, the CDR3 is TGTGCCTGGGCCACTAGCGGCGAGCAGTTCTTC.

CDR3 DNA sequence: TGTGCCAGCAGCTTGAGTCTAGCGGAGACAGAGACCCAGTACTTC. Amino acid sequence: CASSLSLAETETQYF. The J gene is TRBJ2-5, the V gene TRBV5-4; 7 nucleotides align to TRBD2. Germline V lookup: CDR1 SGHNT, CDR2 YYREEE (reference sequence). V shed 1 base and J 4 bases; nucleotides not matched to a gene: 7. The CDR3 has 15 amino acids.

This CDR3 is CAWSVTGGNSPLHF. CDR3 bases: TGTGCCTGGAGTGTAACCGGGGGCAATTCACCCCTCCACTTT. The gene calls are TRBV30 and TRBJ1-6; a possible D gene is TRBD1 (6 bases). V lost 0 bases and J lost 7, with 10 bases in between. Germline V gene sequence: CDR1 GTSNPN, CDR2 SVGIG (reference sequence). CDR3 length: 14 residues.

This chain joins TRBV27 and TRBJ2-3, with 9 nucleotides matching TRBD2. In germline, CDR1 is MNHEY, CDR2 SMNVEV (reference sequence). The CDR3 has 15 amino acids. The V segment lost 3 bases and the J segment 7 bases; nucleotides outside the gene matches: 8. This chain's CDR3 is CASSFEREVPNTQYF. CDR3 coding DNA: TGTGCCAGCAGTTTCGAGCGGGAGGTGCCAAATACGCAGTATTTT.

The CDR3 DNA sequence: TGTGCCAGCTCGCCTAGCGGACCTTACAATGAGCAGTTCTTC. Amino acid sequence: CASSPSGPYNEQFF. The rearrangement uses TRBV18 and TRBJ2-1; 7 bases are shared with TRBD2. V shed 6 bases and J 4 bases; nucleotides not matched to a gene: 6. The CDR3 is 14 amino acids. Looked up from germline, CDR1 is KGHSH and CDR2 is LQKENI.

This sequence joins TRBV7-2 and TRBJ2-2; 7 bases align to TRBD2. Germline V gene sequence: CDR1 SGHTA, CDR2 FQGNSA. The CDR3 contains 16 residues. With 8 bases clipped from V and 2 bases from J, the junction kept 11 bases outside the gene matches. CDR3 bases: TGTGCCAGCCCGGCCCGGCTAGCGGATAACACCGGGGAGCTGTTTTTT. Residues: CASPARLADNTGELFF. The entire variable domain, with the rest obtained from reference TRBV7-2 and TRBJ2-2, is as follows: GAGVSQSPSNKVTEKGKDVELRCDPISGHTALYWYRQSLGQGLEFLIYFQGNSAPDKSGLPSDRFSAERTGGSVSTLTIQRTQQEDSAVYLCASPARLADNTGELFFGEGSRLTVL.

The V gene is TRBV5-6, the J gene TRBJ2-7, with 12 positions matching TRBD2. There are 17 residues in the CDR3. Germline loops: CDR1 SGHDT, CDR2 YYEEEE. V shed 4 bases and J 6 bases; nucleotides not matched to a gene: 14. This CDR3 reads CASSTPRTSGIFGEQYF. CDR3 DNA sequence: TGTGCCAGCAGCACACCCCGGACTAGCGGGATTTTTGGCGAGCAGTACTTC.

The J gene is TRBJ1-1, the V gene TRBV19; the D is unclear. The germline V gene encodes CDR1 LNHDA and CDR2 SQIVND (reference sequence). Trimming took 0 bases from V and 3 from J, leaving 8 bases between them. There are 14 residues in the CDR3. In DNA, the CDR3 is TGTGCCAGTAGTATAGATCTCGGGGACACTGAAGCTTTCTTT. Its protein product is CASSIDLGDTEAFF.

The J gene is TRBJ2-3, the V gene TRBV5-1, with 7 bases fitting TRBD2. Germline V gives CDR1 SGHRS, CDR2 YFSETQ. The CDR3 is made up of 16 amino acids. The V gene end was trimmed by 4 bases and the J gene end by 2 bases; junction bases not matched to a gene: 10. The CDR3 protein is CASSPGGDSLTDTQYF. The CDR3 nucleotides read TGCGCCAGCAGCCCGGGAGGAGACTCCCTCACAGATACGCAGTATTTT. Together with reference TRBV5-1 and TRBJ2-3, the CDR3 gives the full variable domain: KAGVTQTPRYLIKTRGQQVTLSCSPISGHRSVSWYQQTPGQGLQFLFEYFSETQRNKGNFPGRFSGRQFSNSRSEMNVSTLELGDSALYLCASSPGGDSLTDTQYFGPGTRLTVL.

This chain links TRBV14 with TRBJ2-4; unclear D gene. V lost 0 bases, J lost 8 bases, and 14 bases lay in between. The CDR3 has 15 amino acids. Germline V gene lookup returns CDR1 SGHDN and CDR2 FVKESK. Here the CDR3 DNA reads TGTGCCAGCAGCCAAGAGGAAGGAGTTGGGTACATTCAGTACTTC. Amino acids: CASSQEEGVGYIQYF. Using reference TRBV14 and TRBJ2-4 for the parts outside the CDR3, the full variable domain is EAGVTQFPSHSVIEKGQTVTLRCDPISGHDNLYWYRRVMGKEIKFLLHFVKESKQDESGMPNNRFLAERTGGTYSTLKVQPAELEDSGVYFCASSQEEGVGYIQYFGAGTRLSVL.

The V call is TRBV18, the J call TRBJ2-2, with 8 positions matching TRBD1. The germline V gene has CDR1 KGHSH and CDR2 LQKENI. The CDR3 extends over 16 amino acids. The junction had 7 bases not matched to a gene; V was cut back by 4 bases and J by 3 bases. This chain's CDR3 is CASSLTGTGDTGELFF. The CDR3 DNA follows: TGTGCCAGCTCACTGACCGGGACAGGTGACACCGGGGAGCTGTTTTTT.

The chain joins TRBV7-6 to TRBJ1-1; 12 bases fit TRBD1. The length of the CDR3 is 17 residues. With V trimmed by 5 bases and J by 0 bases, 7 bases remained unmatched. CDR1 is SGHVS, CDR2 FNYEAQ, per germline. DNA of the CDR3: TGTGCCAGCAGCGCAGAGGGACAGGGGGCGATGAACACTGAAGCTTTCTTT. Translated: CASSAEGQGAMNTEAFF.

The chain uses TRBV5-1 and TRBJ2-2; 8 positions agree with TRBD2. V trimming: 0 bases; J trimming: 6 bases; junction bases outside the gene matches: 4. CDR3 length equals 15 residues. Germline V CDR1 and CDR2: SGHRS, YFSETQ. The CDR3 sequence is CASSLGPGGAGELFF. The CDR3 DNA reads TGCGCCAGCAGCTTGGGTCCGGGAGGGGCCGGGGAGCTGTTTTTT.

In this sample, this clone turned up a few times. The chain has TRBV7-9 and TRBJ2-7; 9 positions match TRBD1. V gave up 6 bases and J gave up 1 base; unmatched junction bases: 4. CDR3 length: 14 residues. Germline lookup yields CDR1 SEHNR and CDR2 FQNEAQ (reference sequence). The CDR3 sequence: CASRTGGGSYEQYF. In DNA, the CDR3 is TGTGCCAGCAGAACAGGGGGCGGATCCTACGAGCAGTACTTC.

The chain couples TRBV7-2 to TRBJ1-1; D is uncertain. CDR3 length: 12 residues. Germline V CDR1 and CDR2: SGHTA, FQGNSA. Between the trimmed V and J ends, which lost 5 bases and 1 base, there was a span of 5 bases. CDR3 amino acids: CASSRANTEAFF. Written as DNA, the CDR3 is TGTGCCAGCAGCCGGGCGAACACTGAAGCTTTCTTT.

The V gene is TRBV15, the J gene TRBJ1-4; TRBD1 agrees at 9 bases. The germline V gene encodes CDR1 LNHNV and CDR2 YYDKDF (reference sequence). This CDR3 comprises 15 residues. V lost 2 bases and J lost 8; bases outside the gene matches: 6. This CDR3 reads CATSRWTGVGEKLFF. In nucleotides, the CDR3 is TGTGCCACCAGCAGATGGACAGGGGTGGGGGAAAAACTGTTTTTT.

CDR3 loop: CAWSDQSRQVGYGYTF. The CDR3 DNA follows: TGTGCCTGGAGTGACCAATCAAGACAGGTGGGCTATGGCTACACCTTC. The V call is TRBV30, the J call TRBJ1-2, with D maybe TRBD1 (6 bases). CDR1 is GTSNPN and CDR2 is SVGIG in the germline V gene (reference sequence). Deletions cut 1 base from V and 4 bases from J, with 19 bases between. The CDR3 totals 16 residues.

This clone was counted only a few times. This chain uses TRBV7-2 with TRBJ1-2, with D possibly being TRBD1 (5 bases). Trimming stripped 1 base from V and 5 bases from J, with 11 bases between. CDR3 length equals 14 residues. In germline, CDR1 is SGHTA, CDR2 FQGNSA. The CDR3 coding sequence is TGTGCCAGCAGCTTAGACCCAGGGATTTATGGCTACACCTTC. Encoded protein: CASSLDPGIYGYTF.

V is TRBV6-5 and J is TRBJ1-2, with D perhaps TRBD1 (6 bases). Trimming removed 0 bases at V and 6 bases at J, with 8 bases between. The CDR3 has 13 residues. Germline CDR1 is MNHEY and CDR2 is SVGAGI. The DNA for the CDR3 is TGTGCCAGCAGTTACTCACGGGGGCATGGCTACACCTTC. This translates into CASSYSRGHGYTF.